The 15 T cell receptor beta chains below come from one sample, sequenced in a study of Ad26.COV2.S vaccination and SARS-CoV-2 variants (dated by TCRdb to about 2021). This specimen's treatment or condition label, per the study, means: approximately 18 received Ad26.COV2.S at low or high dose, single or two shots; about 5 received placebo; per-sample allocation not given. For vaccine and placebo recipients, repertoires were sequenced using samples collected on day 63 after the first injection. Libraries were constructed by the immunoSEQ multiplex PCR assay. Held by TCRdb, this immuneACCESS table contains in-frame sequences only and omits some clones. Under half of the omission traces to an unresolved V gene where checked; the cause of the rest is unknown. This sample gives a few hundred thousand clones in total; approximately 88% of them show up just once. The leading ten clones occupy about 4% of the sample.

The sample in question was peripheral blood, obtained in a trial of Ad26.COV2.S vaccine versus placebo. Source of these receptors: a person between 18 and 60 years old who received the Ad26.COV2.S COVID-19 vaccine or a placebo.

The chain uses TRBV15 and TRBJ1-4, with a possible D match to TRBD1 (6 bases). The germline gives CDR1 LNHNV, CDR2 YYDKDF (reference sequence). Trimming pared 0 bases from V and 5 bases from J, leaving 16 bases between. CDR3 length: 17 residues. The CDR3 loop reads CATSRDTRGPGNEKLFF. The CDR3 nucleotides are TGTGCCACCAGCAGAGATACCCGGGGGCCGGGGAATGAAAAACTGTTTTTT.

This clone was detected only once. Written as DNA, the CDR3 is TGCGCCAGCAGCCAGCAATATCGGAGTCAAGAGACCCAGTACTTC. Residues: CASSQQYRSQETQYF. The chain has TRBV4-3 and TRBJ2-5; D remains ambiguous. Germline CDR1 reads LGHNA; CDR2 reads YSLEER. CDR3 length equals 15 residues. V dropped 3 bases and J dropped 2 bases, with 13 bases sitting between them.

The CDR3 spells CAWSPGSGANVLTF. The CDR3, as DNA: TGTGCCTGGAGCCCAGGCTCTGGGGCCAACGTCCTGACTTTC. This rearrangement joins TRBV30 to TRBJ2-6, with D unresolved. The ends were cut back, 3 bases at V and 0 bases at J, with 6 bases in the middle. This CDR3 has 14 residues. Per germline, CDR1 GTSNPN and CDR2 SVGIG (reference sequence). Full variable domain (rest looked up from reference TRBV30 and TRBJ2-6): SQTIHQWPATLVQPVGSPLSLECTVEGTSNPNLYWYRQAAGRGLQLLFYSVGIGQISSEVPQNLSASRPQDRQFILSSKKLLLSDSGFYLCAWSPGSGANVLTFGAGSRLTVL.

This chain connects TRBV30 to TRBJ2-3, with 11 positions matching TRBD2. CDR3 length: 14 amino acids. The ends lost 1 base at V and 4 bases at J; junction bases unmatched: 1. The V gene's germline CDR1 is GTSNPN and CDR2 SVGIG (reference sequence). The CDR3 DNA reads as TGTGCCTGGAGTGGTAGCGGGGGGGCAGATACGCAGTATTTT. This encodes CAWSGSGGADTQYF.

The chain couples TRBV27 to TRBJ1-4; D not certain. Trimming left V 6 bases short and J 8 bases short, with 16 bases between. Germline CDR1 and CDR2: MNHEY and SMNVEV (reference sequence). The CDR3 has 14 amino acids. CDR3 protein: CASRGDLGKEKLFF. CDR3 in DNA: TGTGCCAGCAGAGGAGACTTGGGAAAAGAAAAACTGTTTTTT. Full variable domain (rest looked up from reference TRBV27 and TRBJ1-4): EAQVTQNPRYLITVTGKKLTVTCSQNMNHEYMSWYRQDPGLGLRQIYYSMNVEVTDKGDVPEGYKVSRKEKRNFPLILESPSPNQTSLYFCASRGDLGKEKLFFGSGTQLSVL.

V is TRBV27 and J is TRBJ2-7, with 7 positions matching TRBD2. Germline V lookup: CDR1 MNHEY, CDR2 SMNVEV (reference sequence). With V trimmed by 6 bases and J by 7 bases, 6 bases remained unmatched. CDR3 length equals 12 residues. The CDR3 nucleotides are TGTGCCAGCAGCTCCGGGGGGTTGGAGCAGTACTTC. Protein sequence: CASSSGGLEQYF.

J is TRBJ1-1 and V is TRBV6-2 or TRBV6-3, with D perhaps matching TRBD1 (5 bases). The CDR3 length is 15 residues. Per germline, CDR1 MNHEY and CDR2 SVGEGT. With 0 bases removed from V and 3 bases from J, the gap between germline ends came to 11 bases. CDR3 bases: TGTGCCAGCAGTTACTCCGGGGGAAGGGACACTGAAGCTTTCTTT. It yields the protein CASSYSGGRDTEAFF.

The rearrangement joins TRBV7-6 to TRBJ2-1; TRBD1 agrees at 8 bases. There are 16 residues in the CDR3. Germline assignment: CDR1 SGHVS and CDR2 FNYEAQ. Trimming cost V 4 bases and J 5 bases; bases outside gene matches: 10. The CDR3 loop is CASSSRAGTGNNEQFF. The CDR3 DNA is TGTGCCAGCAGCTCGCGGGCTGGGACAGGTAACAATGAGCAGTTCTTC.

The genes are TRBV7-9 and TRBJ2-5, with a tentative D call TRBD1 (6 bases). The germline gives CDR1 SEHNR, CDR2 FQNEAQ (reference sequence). Trimming left V 1 base short and J 1 base short, with 10 bases between. The CDR3 has 15 amino acids. CDR3 DNA sequence: TGTGCCAGCAGCTTAGTGGGGACATTCCAAGAGACCCAGTACTTC. Its translation: CASSLVGTFQETQYF.

This rearrangement joins TRBV3-1 (or the pseudogene TRBV3-2) to TRBJ1-5, with TRBD1 as a possible D gene (5 bases). Trimming removed 2 bases from V and 5 bases from J, with 16 bases in between. Germline CDR1 and CDR2: LGHDT and YNNKEL (reference sequence). The CDR3 has 16 residues. The CDR3 DNA is TGTGCCAGCAGCCAAAGTCAGGGTACGCCACATCAGCCCCAGCATTTT. It yields the protein CASSQSQGTPHQPQHF.

The chain is built from TRBV29-1 and TRBJ2-1; 9 bases map to TRBD1. The V segment lost 4 bases and the J segment 4 bases; nucleotides outside the gene matches: 5. Germline CDR1 is SQVTM and CDR2 is ANQGSEA. The CDR3 runs 14 residues. CDR3 DNA: TGCAGCGTTGTGGGGGACAGGGCTTACAATGAGCAGTTCTTC. It is translated as CSVVGDRAYNEQFF.

The chain employs TRBV7-9 and TRBJ2-3; D is ambiguous. The CDR3 covers 13 residues. Germline V gives CDR1 SEHNR, CDR2 FQNEAQ (reference sequence). V lost 1 base, J lost 4 bases, and 6 bases lay in between. The CDR3, as DNA: TGTGCCAGCAGCTTAGGAGGTGCAGATACGCAGTATTTT. It codes for CASSLGGADTQYF.

This clone was recorded only once. The chain recombines TRBV19 with TRBJ1-5, with D maybe TRBD1 (5 bases). Per the germline V gene, CDR1 is LNHDA and CDR2 is SQIVND (reference sequence). The V end was cut by 5 bases, the J end by 0 bases, with 14 bases between. The CDR3 runs to 16 residues. CDR3 bases: TGTGCCAGTAGTTGGGGCGGGGGGGATAGCAATCAGCCCCAGCATTTT. This codes for CASSWGGGDSNQPQHF. Combining the CDR3 with reference TRBV19 and TRBJ1-5 gives the whole variable domain DGGITQSPKYLFRKEGQNVTLSCEQNLNHDAMYWYRQDPGQGLRLIYYSQIVNDFQKGDIAEGYSVSREKKESFPLTVTSAQKNPTAFYLCASSWGGGDSNQPQHFGDGTRLSIL.

V is TRBV7-2 and J is TRBJ2-7; 11 bases fit TRBD2. V was clipped by 5 bases and J by 2 bases; unmatched bases: 11. Germline V gene sequence: CDR1 SGHTA, CDR2 FQGNSA. The CDR3 totals 17 residues. CDR3 coding DNA: TGTGCCAGCAGCCCCCGCCTAGCGGGGGGACTCACCTACGAGCAGTACTTC. Amino acids: CASSPRLAGGLTYEQYF.

The chain is built from TRBV7-2 and TRBJ2-5, with 11 bases identical to TRBD1. CDR1 SGHTA and CDR2 FQGNSA come from the germline V gene. The V and J ends lost 8 bases and 5 bases, in that order; junction bases with no gene match: 10. There are 15 residues in the CDR3. The CDR3 nucleotides are TGTGCCAGCGCCGGACAGGGGGCGCTTTGGGAGACCCAGTACTTC. Protein product: CASAGQGALWETQYF.